This T cell receptor (beta chain) was sequenced in a study of blood T cells in healthy people across ages. Together with a sample-barcoded 5' primer, a J-beta primer mix was included in a second PCR lasting about 6 to 11 cycles. TCRdb used MiXCR to reprocess the 5' RACE reads, holding one entry per CDR3 protein. This table has approximately 880,000 distinct CDR3 sequences, roughly 52% appearing once. The CDR3 sequence is 15 residues long. Germline V CDR1 and CDR2: LGHNA, YSLEER. The ends lost 5 bases at V and 0 bases at J; junction bases unmatched: 5. This sequence joins TRBV4-3 and TRBJ2-3; 7 nucleotides agree with TRBD1. This TCR was recovered from a man younger than 45 in good health. The sequenced sample was blood. CDR3 DNA sequence: TGCGCCAGCAGCACAGGGGCTTCTAGCACAGATACGCAGTATTTT. Translating it yields CASSTGASSTDTQYF.